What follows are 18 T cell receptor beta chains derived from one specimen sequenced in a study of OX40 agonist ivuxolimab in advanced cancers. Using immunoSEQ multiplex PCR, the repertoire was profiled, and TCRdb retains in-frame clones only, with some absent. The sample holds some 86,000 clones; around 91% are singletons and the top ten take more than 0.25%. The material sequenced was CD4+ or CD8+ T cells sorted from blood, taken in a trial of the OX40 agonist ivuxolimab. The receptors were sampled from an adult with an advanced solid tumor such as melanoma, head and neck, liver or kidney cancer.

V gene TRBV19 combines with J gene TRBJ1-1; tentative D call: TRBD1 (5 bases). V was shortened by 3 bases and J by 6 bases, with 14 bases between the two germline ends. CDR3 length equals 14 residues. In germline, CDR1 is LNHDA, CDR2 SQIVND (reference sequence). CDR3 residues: CASSMGRGLAEAFF. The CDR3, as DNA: TGTGCCAGTAGTATGGGGAGGGGTCTCGCTGAAGCTTTCTTT. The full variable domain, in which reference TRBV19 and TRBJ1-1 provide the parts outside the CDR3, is DGGITQSPKYLFRKEGQNVTLSCEQNLNHDAMYWYRQDPGQGLRLIYYSQIVNDFQKGDIAEGYSVSREKKESFPLTVTSAQKNPTAFYLCASSMGRGLAEAFFGQGTRLTVV.

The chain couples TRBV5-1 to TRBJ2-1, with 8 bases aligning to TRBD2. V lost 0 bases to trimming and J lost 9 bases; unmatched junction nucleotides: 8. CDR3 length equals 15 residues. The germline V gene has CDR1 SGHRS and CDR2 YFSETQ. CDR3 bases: TGCGCCAGCAGCTTGGGGTCGGCGGGGGGCGGTGAGCAGTTCTTC. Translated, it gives CASSLGSAGGGEQFF.

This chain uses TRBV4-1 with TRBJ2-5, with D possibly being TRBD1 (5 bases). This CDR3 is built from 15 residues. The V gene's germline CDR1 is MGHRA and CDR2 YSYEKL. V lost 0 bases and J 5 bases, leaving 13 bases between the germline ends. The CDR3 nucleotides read TGCGCCAGCAGCCAAGAGGGGAAGGGGCAGGAGACCCAGTACTTC. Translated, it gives CASSQEGKGQETQYF.

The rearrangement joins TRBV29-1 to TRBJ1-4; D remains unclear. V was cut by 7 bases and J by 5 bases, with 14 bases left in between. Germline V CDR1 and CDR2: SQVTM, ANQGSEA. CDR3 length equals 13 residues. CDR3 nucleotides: TGCAGCGCTGGGGAGGGAGTGAATGAAAAACTGTTTTTT. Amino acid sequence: CSAGEGVNEKLFF.

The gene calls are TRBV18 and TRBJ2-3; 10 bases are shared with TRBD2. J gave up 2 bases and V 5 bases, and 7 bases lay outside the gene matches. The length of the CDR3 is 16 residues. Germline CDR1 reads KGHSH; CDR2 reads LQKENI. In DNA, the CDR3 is TGTGCCAGCTCATCTAGGACTAGCGGCCACACAGATACGCAGTATTTT. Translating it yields CASSSRTSGHTDTQYF.

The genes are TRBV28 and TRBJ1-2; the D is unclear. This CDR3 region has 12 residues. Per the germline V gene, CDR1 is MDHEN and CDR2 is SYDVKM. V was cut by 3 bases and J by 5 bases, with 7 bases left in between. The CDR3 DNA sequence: TGTGCCAGCAGTTTGACACGGTATGGCTACACCTTC. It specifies CASSLTRYGYTF.

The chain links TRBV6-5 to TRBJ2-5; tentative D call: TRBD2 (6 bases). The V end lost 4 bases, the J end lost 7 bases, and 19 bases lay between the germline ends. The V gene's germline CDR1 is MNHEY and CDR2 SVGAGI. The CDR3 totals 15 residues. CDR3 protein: CASSSPAGGTGTQYF. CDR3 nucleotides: TGTGCCAGCAGTTCCCCCGCCGGGGGAACCGGGACCCAGTACTTC.

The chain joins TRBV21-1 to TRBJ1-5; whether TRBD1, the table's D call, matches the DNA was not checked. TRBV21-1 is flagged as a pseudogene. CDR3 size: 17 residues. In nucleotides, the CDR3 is TGTGCCAGCAGCAAATCGTGGACAGGGCGCCGAAATCAGCCCCAGCATTTT. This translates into CASSKSWTGRRNQPQHF.

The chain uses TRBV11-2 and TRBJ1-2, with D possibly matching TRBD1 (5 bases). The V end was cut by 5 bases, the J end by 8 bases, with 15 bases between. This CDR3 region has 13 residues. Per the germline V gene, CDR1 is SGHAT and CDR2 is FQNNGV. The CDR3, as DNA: TGTGCCAGCAGCCACGTAGGGGAGCGGGGCTACACCTTC. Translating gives CASSHVGERGYTF.

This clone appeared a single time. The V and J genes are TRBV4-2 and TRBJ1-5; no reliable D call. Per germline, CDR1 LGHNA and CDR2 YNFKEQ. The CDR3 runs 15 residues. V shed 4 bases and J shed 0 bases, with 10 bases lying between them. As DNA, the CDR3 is TGTGCCAGCAGCCCCCTCTTGGGTAGCAATCAGCCCCAGCATTTT. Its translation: CASSPLLGSNQPQHF.

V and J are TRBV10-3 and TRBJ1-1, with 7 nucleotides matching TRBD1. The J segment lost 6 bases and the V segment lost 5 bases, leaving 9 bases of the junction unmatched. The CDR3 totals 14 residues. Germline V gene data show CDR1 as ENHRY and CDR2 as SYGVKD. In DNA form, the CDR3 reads TGTGCCATCAGTTCTCCCAAGGGGGCGGCTGAAGCTTTCTTT. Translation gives CAISSPKGAAEAFF.

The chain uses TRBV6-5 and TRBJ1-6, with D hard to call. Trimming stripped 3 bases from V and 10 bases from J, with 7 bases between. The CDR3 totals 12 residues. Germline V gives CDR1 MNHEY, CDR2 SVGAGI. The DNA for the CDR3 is TGTGCCAGCAGTTATTTCGGGTCACCCCTCCACTTT. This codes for CASSYFGSPLHF.

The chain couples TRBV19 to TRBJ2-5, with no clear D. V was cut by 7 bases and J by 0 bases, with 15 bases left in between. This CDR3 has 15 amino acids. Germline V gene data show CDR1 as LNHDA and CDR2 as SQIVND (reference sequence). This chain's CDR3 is CASKARGGNQETQYF. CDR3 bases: TGTGCCAGTAAGGCCCGCGGCGGAAACCAAGAGACCCAGTACTTC. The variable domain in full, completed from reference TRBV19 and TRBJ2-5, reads DGGITQSPKYLFRKEGQNVTLSCEQNLNHDAMYWYRQDPGQGLRLIYYSQIVNDFQKGDIAEGYSVSREKKESFPLTVTSAQKNPTAFYLCASKARGGNQETQYFGPGTRLLVL.

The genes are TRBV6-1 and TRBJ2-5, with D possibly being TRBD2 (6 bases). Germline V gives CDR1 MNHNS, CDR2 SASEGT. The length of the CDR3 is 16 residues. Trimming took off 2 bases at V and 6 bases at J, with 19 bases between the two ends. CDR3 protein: CASSEREAGIRQTQYF. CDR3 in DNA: TGTGCCAGCAGTGAAAGGGAGGCAGGGATTAGGCAGACCCAGTACTTC.

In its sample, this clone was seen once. CDR3 amino acids: CASSLLPGQGRDQPQHF. The CDR3 coding sequence is TGCGCCAGCAGCTTGCTACCGGGACAGGGGAGAGATCAGCCCCAGCATTTT. V gene TRBV5-1 combines with J gene TRBJ1-5; 10 bases agree with TRBD1. Trimming at V came to 1 base and at J to 5 bases, leaving 9 bases not matched to a gene. Germline V gives CDR1 SGHRS, CDR2 YFSETQ. The CDR3 is made up of 17 amino acids.

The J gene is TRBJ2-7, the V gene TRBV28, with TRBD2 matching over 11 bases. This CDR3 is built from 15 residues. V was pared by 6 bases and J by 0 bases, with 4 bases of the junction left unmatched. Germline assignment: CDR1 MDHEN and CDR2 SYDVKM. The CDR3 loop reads CASSPGTSGSYEQYV. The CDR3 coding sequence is TGTGCCAGCAGCCCTGGGACTAGCGGCTCCTACGAGCAGTACGTC.

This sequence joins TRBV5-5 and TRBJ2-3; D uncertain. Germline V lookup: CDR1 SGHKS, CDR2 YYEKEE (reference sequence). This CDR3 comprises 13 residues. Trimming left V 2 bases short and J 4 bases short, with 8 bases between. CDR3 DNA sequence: TGTGCCAGCAGCTTCGAGAATCCAGATACGCAGTATTTT. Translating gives CASSFENPDTQYF. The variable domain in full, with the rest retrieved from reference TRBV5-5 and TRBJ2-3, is DAGVTQSPTHLIKTRGQQVTLRCSPISGHKSVSWYQQVLGQGPQFIFQYYEKEERGRGNFPDRFSARQFPNYSSELNVNALLLGDSALYLCASSFENPDTQYFGPGTRLTVL.

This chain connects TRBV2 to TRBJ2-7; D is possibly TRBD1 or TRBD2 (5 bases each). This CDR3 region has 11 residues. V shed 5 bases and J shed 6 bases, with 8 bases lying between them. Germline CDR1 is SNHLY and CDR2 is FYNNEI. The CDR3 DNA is TGTGCCAGCAGTCGGGACCGCGAGCAGTACTTC. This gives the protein CASSRDREQYF.